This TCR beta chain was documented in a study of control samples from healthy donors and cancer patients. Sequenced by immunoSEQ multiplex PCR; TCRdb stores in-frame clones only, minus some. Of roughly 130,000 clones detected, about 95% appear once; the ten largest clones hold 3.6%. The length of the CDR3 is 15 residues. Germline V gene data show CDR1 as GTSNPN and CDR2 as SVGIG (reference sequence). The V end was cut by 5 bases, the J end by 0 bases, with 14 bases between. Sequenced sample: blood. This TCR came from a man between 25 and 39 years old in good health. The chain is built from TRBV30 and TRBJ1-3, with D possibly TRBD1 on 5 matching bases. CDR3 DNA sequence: TGTGCCTGGCTTGAGGGGACCGGCTCTGGAAACACCATATATTTT. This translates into CAWLEGTGSGNTIYF.